At least ten counts were recorded for the clone carrying this T cell receptor (beta chain). The sample is drawn from a study of T-cell reconstitution after alpha-beta-depleted transplantation in children. Unique molecular identifiers featured in how the TCRbeta library was prepared. TCRdb reprocessed the PCR reads with MiXCR, giving one entry per CDR3 protein. Of roughly 100,000 distinct CDR3 sequences in the sample, roughly 8.3% were seen once. Germline V gene sequence: CDR1 SGHTA, CDR2 FQGNSA. Deletions cut 0 bases from V and 8 bases from J, with 10 bases between. The CDR3 consists of 13 residues. The sequences come from PBMCs from the stem cell graft donor, collected from the stem cell graft. The chain employs TRBV7-2 and TRBJ1-1; the D is unclear. The source of this sequence is a human donor who donated a stem cell graft to a child with congenital amegakaryocytic thrombocytopenia. This CDR3 reads CASSLAGLGEAFF. The CDR3 DNA follows: TGTGCCAGCAGCTTAGCGGGGTTAGGGGAAGCTTTCTTT.